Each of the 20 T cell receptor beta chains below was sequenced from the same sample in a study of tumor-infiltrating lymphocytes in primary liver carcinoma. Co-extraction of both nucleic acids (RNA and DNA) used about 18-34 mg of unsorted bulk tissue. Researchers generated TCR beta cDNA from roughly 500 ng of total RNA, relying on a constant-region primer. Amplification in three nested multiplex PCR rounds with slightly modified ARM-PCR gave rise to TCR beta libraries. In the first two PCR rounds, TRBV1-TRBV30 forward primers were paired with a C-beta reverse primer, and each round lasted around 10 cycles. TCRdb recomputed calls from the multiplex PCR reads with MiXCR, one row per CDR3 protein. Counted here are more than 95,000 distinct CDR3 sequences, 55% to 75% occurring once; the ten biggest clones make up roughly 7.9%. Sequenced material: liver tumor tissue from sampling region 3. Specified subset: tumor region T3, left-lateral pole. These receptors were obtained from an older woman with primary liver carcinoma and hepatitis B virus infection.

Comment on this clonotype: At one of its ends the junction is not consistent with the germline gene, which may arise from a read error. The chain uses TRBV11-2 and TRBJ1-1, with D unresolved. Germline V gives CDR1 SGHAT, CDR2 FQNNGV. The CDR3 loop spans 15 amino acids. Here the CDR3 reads CASSLEPGLNIEVFF. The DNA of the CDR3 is TGTGCCAGCAGCTTAGAGCCCGGCCTGAACATTGAAGTTTTCTTT.

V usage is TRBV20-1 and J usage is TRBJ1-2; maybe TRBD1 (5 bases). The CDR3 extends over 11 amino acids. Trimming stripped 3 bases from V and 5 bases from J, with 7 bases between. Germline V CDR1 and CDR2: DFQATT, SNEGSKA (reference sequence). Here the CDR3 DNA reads TGCAGTGCTAGCGGACAATATGGCTACACCTTC. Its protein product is CSASGQYGYTF.

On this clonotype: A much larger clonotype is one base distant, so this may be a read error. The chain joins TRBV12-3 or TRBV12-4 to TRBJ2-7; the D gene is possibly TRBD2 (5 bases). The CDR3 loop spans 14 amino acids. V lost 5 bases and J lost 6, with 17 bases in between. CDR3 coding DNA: TGTGCCAGCAGTCTACGGGGTTACTACTGCGAGCAGTACTTC. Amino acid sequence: CASSLRGYYCEQYF.

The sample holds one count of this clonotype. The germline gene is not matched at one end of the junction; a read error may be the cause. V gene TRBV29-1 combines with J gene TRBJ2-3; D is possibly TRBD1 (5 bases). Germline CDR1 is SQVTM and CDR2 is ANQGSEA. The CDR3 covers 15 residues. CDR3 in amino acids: CNVDRSHRSGDTQYF. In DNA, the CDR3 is TGCAACGTTGATCGGTCCCACAGGAGTGGAGATACGCAGTATTTT.

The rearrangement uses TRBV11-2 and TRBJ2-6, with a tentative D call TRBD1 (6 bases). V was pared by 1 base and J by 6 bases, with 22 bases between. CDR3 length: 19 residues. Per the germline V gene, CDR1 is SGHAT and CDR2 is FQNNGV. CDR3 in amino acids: CASSLGDMPVSSAANVLTF. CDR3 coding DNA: TGTGCCAGCAGCTTAGGGGACATGCCCGTTAGCTCGGCGGCCAACGTCCTGACTTTC.

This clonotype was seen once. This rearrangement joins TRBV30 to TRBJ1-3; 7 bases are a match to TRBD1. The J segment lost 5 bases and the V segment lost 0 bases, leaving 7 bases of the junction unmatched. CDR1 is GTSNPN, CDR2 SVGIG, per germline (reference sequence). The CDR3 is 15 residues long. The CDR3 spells CAWSVFGTDRNTIYF. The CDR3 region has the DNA TGTGCCTGGAGTGTTTTCGGGACAGACCGAAACACCATATATTTT.

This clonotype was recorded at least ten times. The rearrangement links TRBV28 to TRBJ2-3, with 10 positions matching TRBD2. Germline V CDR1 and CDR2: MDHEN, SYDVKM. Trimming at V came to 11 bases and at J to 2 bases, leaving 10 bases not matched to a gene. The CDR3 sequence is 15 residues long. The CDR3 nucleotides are TGTGCCTGGTCTTCAGCGGGAGGGCCCACAGATACGCAGTATTTT. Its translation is CAWSSAGGPTDTQYF.

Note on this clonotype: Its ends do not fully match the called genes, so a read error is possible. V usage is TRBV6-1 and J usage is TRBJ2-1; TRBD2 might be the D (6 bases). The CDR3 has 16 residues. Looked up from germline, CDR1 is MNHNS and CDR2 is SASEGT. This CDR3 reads CAGSDPSGSGYNEQFF. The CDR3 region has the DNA TGTGCCGGCAGTGATCCATCAGGGAGCGGGTACAATGAGCAGTTCTTC.

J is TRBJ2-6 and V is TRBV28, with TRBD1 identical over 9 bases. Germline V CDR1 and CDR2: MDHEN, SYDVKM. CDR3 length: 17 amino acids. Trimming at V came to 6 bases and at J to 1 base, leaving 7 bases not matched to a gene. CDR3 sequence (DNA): TGTGCCAGCAGATCGTGGACAGGGGAATCTGGGGCCAACGTCCTGACTTTC. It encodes CASRSWTGESGANVLTF.

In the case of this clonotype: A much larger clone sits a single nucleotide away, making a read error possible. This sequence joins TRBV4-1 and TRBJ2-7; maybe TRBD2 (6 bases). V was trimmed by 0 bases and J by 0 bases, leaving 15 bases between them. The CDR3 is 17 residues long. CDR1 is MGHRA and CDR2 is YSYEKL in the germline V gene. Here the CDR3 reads CASSQDSLRLGSYEQYF. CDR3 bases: TGCGCCAGCAGCCAAGATAGCCTACGACTAGGCTCCTACGAGCAGTACTTC.

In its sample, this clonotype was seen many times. The CDR3 here is CASSRLLAGAGDTQYF. The DNA for the CDR3 is TGTGCCAGCAGCCGATTACTAGCGGGAGCGGGGGATACGCAGTATTTT. V usage is TRBV12-3 or TRBV12-4 and J usage is TRBJ2-3; TRBD2 agrees at 11 bases. This CDR3 is 16 amino acids long. V lost 6 bases to trimming and J lost 6 bases; unmatched junction nucleotides: 11.

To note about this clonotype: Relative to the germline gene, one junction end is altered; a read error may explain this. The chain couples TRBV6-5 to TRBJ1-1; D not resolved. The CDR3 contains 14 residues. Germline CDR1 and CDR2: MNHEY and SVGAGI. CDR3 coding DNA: TGTGCCAGCAGCCCGCCTCATAGGAACATTGAAGCTTTCTTT. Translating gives CASSPPHRNIEAFF.

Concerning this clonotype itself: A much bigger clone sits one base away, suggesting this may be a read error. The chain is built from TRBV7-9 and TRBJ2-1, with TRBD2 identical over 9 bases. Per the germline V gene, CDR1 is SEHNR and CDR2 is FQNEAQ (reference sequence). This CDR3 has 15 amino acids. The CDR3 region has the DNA TGTGCCAGCAGCCAGGGACTAGCAGTTTACAAAGAGCAGTTCTTC. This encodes CASSQGLAVYKEQFF. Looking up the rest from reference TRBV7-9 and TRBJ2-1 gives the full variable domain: DTGVSQNPRHKITKRGQNVTFRCDPISEHNRLYWYRQTLGQGPEFLTYFQNEAQLEKSRLLSDRFSAERPKGSFSTLEIQRTEQGDSAMYLCASSQGLAVYKEQFFGPGTRLTVL.

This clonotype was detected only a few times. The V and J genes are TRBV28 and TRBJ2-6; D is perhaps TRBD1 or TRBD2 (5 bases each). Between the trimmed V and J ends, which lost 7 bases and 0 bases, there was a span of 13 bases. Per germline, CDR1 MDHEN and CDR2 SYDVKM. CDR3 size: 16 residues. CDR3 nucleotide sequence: TGTGCCAGCAATACGGGACGGTTCTCTGGGGCCAACGTCCTGACTTTC. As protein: CASNTGRFSGANVLTF. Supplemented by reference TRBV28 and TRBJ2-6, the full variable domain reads DVKVTQSSRYLVKRTGEKVFLECVQDMDHENMFWYRQDPGLGLRLIYFSYDVKMKEKGDIPEGYSVSREKKERFSLILESASTNQTSMYLCASNTGRFSGANVLTFGAGSRLTVL.

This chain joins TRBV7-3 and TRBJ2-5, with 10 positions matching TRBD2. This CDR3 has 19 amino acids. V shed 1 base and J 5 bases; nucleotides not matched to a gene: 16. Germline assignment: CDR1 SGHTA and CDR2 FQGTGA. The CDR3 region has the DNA TGTGCCAGCAGCTTAATGGGGGGTGTGCTAGCGGGAGCCCAGGAGACCCAGTACTTC. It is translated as CASSLMGGVLAGAQETQYF.

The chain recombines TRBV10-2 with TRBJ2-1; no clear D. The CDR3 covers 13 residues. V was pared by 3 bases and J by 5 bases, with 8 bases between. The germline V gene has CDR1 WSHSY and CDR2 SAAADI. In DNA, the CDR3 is TGCGCCAGCAGTGACAGAGGAGACAATGAGCAGTTCTTC. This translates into CASSDRGDNEQFF.

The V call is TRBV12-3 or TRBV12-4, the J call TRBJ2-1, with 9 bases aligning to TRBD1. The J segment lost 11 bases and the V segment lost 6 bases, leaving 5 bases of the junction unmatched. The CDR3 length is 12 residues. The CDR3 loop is CASRQGAAKQFF. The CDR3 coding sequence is TGTGCCAGCAGACAGGGGGCAGCTAAGCAGTTCTTC.

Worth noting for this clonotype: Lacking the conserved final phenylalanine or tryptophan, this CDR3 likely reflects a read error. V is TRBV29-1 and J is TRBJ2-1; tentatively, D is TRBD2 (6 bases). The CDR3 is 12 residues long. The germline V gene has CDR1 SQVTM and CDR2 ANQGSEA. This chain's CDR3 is CSLENPGGEQFL. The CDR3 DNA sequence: TGCAGCCTTGAAAATCCCGGGGGTGAGCAGTTCTTA.

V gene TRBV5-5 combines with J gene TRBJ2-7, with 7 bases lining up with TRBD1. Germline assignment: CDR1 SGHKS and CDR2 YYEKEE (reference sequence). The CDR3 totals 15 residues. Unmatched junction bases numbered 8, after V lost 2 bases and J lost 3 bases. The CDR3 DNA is TGTGCCAGCAGCTTCCCGGACAGGCTAAGCTACGAGCAGTACGTC. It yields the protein CASSFPDRLSYEQYV.

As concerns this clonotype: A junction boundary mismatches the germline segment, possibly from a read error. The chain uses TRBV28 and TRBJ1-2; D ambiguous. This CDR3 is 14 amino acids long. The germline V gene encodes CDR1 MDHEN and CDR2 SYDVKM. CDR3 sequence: CASGLLNKNYGYTF. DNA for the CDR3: TGTGCCAGCGGTTTACTCAATAAGAACTATGGCTACACCTTC.